This T cell receptor (beta chain) derives from a study of blood T cell repertoires in COVID-19. Study-wide context: Researchers got acute and convalescent COVID-19 samples from the United States, Italy and Spain. Nucleic acid was either cDNA or gDNA, and it came from T cells, B-cell-depleted T cells, or PBMCs.

Source study methods: Estimation of nucleated cell counts was performed using reference gene primer amplification. The table came from immunoSEQ multiplex PCR; TCRdb's copy has only in-frame clones and leaves some out. That table supplies the V and J calls and clone size; D and trimming were determined from the DNA. The sample includes about 120,000 clones, around 83% of them seen just once. Points on this clone: A read error may account for a junction end that differs from germline.

This CDR3 contains 17 residues. In germline, CDR1 is SSHAT, CDR2 FNYEAQ (reference sequence). The rearrangement uses TRBV7-7 and TRBJ2-2; 9 bases are shared with TRBD2. The material sequenced was peripheral blood. This receptor was obtained from a man in his sixties or seventies with acute or convalescent COVID-19. CDR3: CASSLDVLAGEHRGAVF. The CDR3 DNA sequence: TGTGCCAGCAGCTTAGACGTTTTAGCGGGGGAACACCGGGGAGCTGTTTTT.